Listed below are T cell receptor beta chains from one sample, sequenced in a study of control samples from healthy donors and cancer patients. Sequencing used immunoSEQ multiplex PCR; TCRdb keeps in-frame clones, though not all of them. The sample contains about 140,000 clones, roughly 92% of which appear only once. The specimen sequenced was blood. The receptors stem from a man aged 25-40 years in good health. Each CDR3 is given with its conserved first and last residue. The D gene is left open where the match is weak. Not all rows give a size; the values are once, few, many and, for expanded clones, a class.

clone_size	d_call	v_call	j_call	cdr3_aa	cdr3_nt
-	-	TRBV2	TRBJ2-7	CASMSAYEQYF	TGTGCCAGCATGTCCGCCTACGAGCAGTACTTC
-	-	TRBV28	TRBJ2-5	CASSSRVGETQYF	TGTGCCAGCAGTTCCAGGGTCGGAGAGACCCAGTACTTC
-	TRBD2	TRBV10-3	TRBJ2-3	CAIKGLGNTDTQYF	TGTGCCATCAAGGGACTAGGAAACACAGATACGCAGTATTTT
-	-	TRBV4-1	TRBJ1-2	CASSQEGWGYGYTF	TGCGCCAGCAGCCAAGAGGGCTGGGGCTATGGCTACACCTTC
-	-	TRBV19	TRBJ2-3	CASSATVTDTQYF	TGTGCCAGTAGTGCGACAGTCACAGATACGCAGTATTTT
-	-	TRBV3-1/TRBV3-2	TRBJ2-3	CASSQTGGGVGSTDTQYF	TGTGCCAGCAGCCAAACAGGGGGAGGGGTTGGTAGCACAGATACGCAGTATTTT
-	TRBD1	TRBV6-6	TRBJ2-7	CASSLRDRSYEQYF	TGTGCCAGCAGTTTAAGGGACAGATCCTACGAGCAGTACTTC
few	-	TRBV18	TRBJ2-2	CASSPLGRITGELFF	TGTGCCAGCTCACCCCTTGGCCGTATCACCGGGGAGCTGTTTTTT
-	TRBD2	TRBV7-2	TRBJ2-7	CASSLLAGAGEQYF	TGTGCCAGCAGCTTGCTAGCGGGTGCAGGGGAGCAGTACTTC
once	TRBD2	TRBV6-5	TRBJ2-1	CASRGHSGSRNEQFF	TGTGCCAGCAGGGGACATAGCGGGAGTAGGAATGAGCAGTTCTTC
-	TRBD1	TRBV7-6	TRBJ2-2	CASSLILRGQLYTGELFF	TGTGCCAGCAGCTTAATCTTACGGGGACAGCTTTACACCGGGGAGCTGTTTTTT
-	TRBD2	TRBV19	TRBJ2-6	CASSWGLAGGSGANVLTF	TGTGCCAGTAGCTGGGGACTAGCGGGAGGGAGCGGGGCCAACGTCCTGACTTTC
-	TRBD1	TRBV7-2	TRBJ1-2	CASRAGGTGGDSVYGYTF	TGTGCCAGCAGAGCTGGGGGGACAGGGGGCGATTCCGTATATGGCTACACCTTC
-	-	TRBV5-5	TRBJ2-3	CASSRTTSSADTQYF	TGTGCCAGCAGCCGCACGACTAGTAGCGCAGATACGCAGTATTTT
few	TRBD1	TRBV30	TRBJ2-7	CAWDRGSSYEQYF	TGTGCCTGGGACAGGGGAAGCTCCTACGAGCAGTACTTC
once	-	TRBV20-1	TRBJ1-2	CSASKQAWYGYTF	TGCAGTGCTAGTAAGCAAGCGTGGTATGGCTACACCTTC
-	-	TRBV28	TRBJ1-2	CASSQVGLGGYTF	TGTGCCAGCTCCCAGGTAGGGCTGGGTGGCTACACCTTC
-	TRBD2	TRBV19	TRBJ2-4	CASSIGFSGRFLNIQYF	TGTGCCAGTAGTATAGGATTCAGCGGGAGATTTTTAAACATTCAGTACTTC
-	-	TRBV27	TRBJ2-3	CASSALPGPTSTDTQYF	TGTGCCAGCAGTGCTCTTCCGGGACCGACGAGCACAGATACGCAGTATTTT
-	TRBD2	TRBV2	TRBJ2-7	CASSDGAGGRYEQYF	TGTGCCAGCAGTGACGGGGCGGGAGGGCGATACGAGCAGTACTTC
-	-	TRBV7-9	TRBJ2-1	CASSSSFRRTSINEQFF	TGTGCCAGCAGCTCCTCCTTCAGGAGGACGTCGATAAATGAGCAGTTCTTC
-	TRBD2	TRBV4-3	TRBJ2-1	CASSPSPSGVYNEQFF	TGCGCCAGCAGCCCCAGCCCTAGCGGAGTGTACAATGAGCAGTTCTTC
-	-	TRBV6-1	TRBJ1-2	CASSEAGISARGYTF	TGTGCCAGCAGTGAAGCGGGCATCTCCGCTCGTGGCTACACCTTC
once	TRBD1	TRBV24-1	TRBJ1-5	CATSDPTGGNQPQHF	TGTGCCACCAGTGATCCGACAGGGGGCAATCAGCCCCAGCATTTT
-	-	TRBV10-3	TRBJ2-5	CAISGPGIEETQYF	TGTGCCATCAGTGGGCCAGGGATTGAAGAGACCCAGTACTTC
-	TRBD1	TRBV2	TRBJ1-4	CASLIPGQGHREKLFF	TGTGCCAGTTTAATACCGGGACAGGGGCATAGGGAAAAACTGTTTTTT
-	-	TRBV5-6	TRBJ1-2	CASSVPGANYGYTF	TGTGCCAGCAGCGTGCCCGGGGCCAATTATGGCTACACCTTC
once	TRBD1	TRBV7-9	TRBJ1-5	CASSVTGDNQPQHF	TGTGCCAGCAGCGTGACAGGGGACAATCAGCCCCAGCATTTT
-	-	TRBV3-1/TRBV3-2	TRBJ2-2	CASSHLSLRGLGTGELFF	TGTGCCAGCAGCCACCTTTCTTTGAGAGGGCTTGGCACCGGGGAGCTGTTTTTT
once	-	TRBV18	TRBJ1-5	CASSSDDRQPQHF	TGTGCCAGCTCATCCGACGATAGGCAGCCCCAGCATTTT
once	-	TRBV7-2	TRBJ2-5	CASSLRASGEGTQYF	TGTGCCAGCAGCTTGCGGGCGTCAGGCGAGGGGACCCAGTACTTC
-	-	TRBV5-6	TRBJ1-2	CASRRKTEETF	TGTGCCAGCAGAAGAAAGACGGAGGAGACCTTC
-	-	TRBV19	TRBJ2-6	CASKWSTGANVLTF	TGTGCCAGTAAGTGGTCTACTGGGGCCAACGTCCTGACTTTC
-	-	TRBV6-5	TRBJ1-1	CASSLQGGMNTEAFF	TGTGCCAGCAGTTTACAGGGTGGAATGAACACTGAAGCTTTCTTT
-	-	TRBV7-2	TRBJ1-1	CASSFDTEAFF	TGTGCCAGCAGCTTTGACACTGAAGCTTTCTTT
-	TRBD1	TRBV18	TRBJ1-5	CASSPASRQGGNQPQHF	TGTGCCAGCTCACCTGCCTCAAGACAGGGTGGAAATCAGCCCCAGCATTTT